This T cell receptor beta chain came from a study of cytotoxic CD8 clonotypes in ibrutinib-treated CLL (dated by TCRdb to the early 2020s). Notes on the research overall: The cohort had about a dozen relapsed/refractory and roughly 15 treatment-naive patients; some 17 were IGHV unmutated. Partial responses were observed in around 25 patients and complete responses in 2; after a median follow-up of 68 months, remission was maintained in around 14 patients and progression was observed in roughly 12. Samples at response were collected after a median of 12 months of treatment, with a range of roughly 6 to 40 months. Samples averaged approximately 250,000 productive templates and 90,000 to 95,000 productive rearrangements. Longitudinal samples were obtainable from about 30% of the roughly 86 participants in the trial. Cryopreserved peripheral blood mononuclear cells were obtained prior to treatment, at the time of response, and at either disease progression or sustained remission. Every remission and progressive disease sample was obtained while ibrutinib was still being received by the patients.

The label giving this sample's time point can be read as: about twelve months on ibrutinib. For TCR beta library preparation, approximately 2 micrograms of genomic DNA were isolated from cryopreserved PBMCs. Longitudinal blood samples from CLL patients on ibrutinib monotherapy were analyzed using high-throughput TCR beta sequencing. The patients took part in an open-label, single-center phase 2 trial of ibrutinib monotherapy. What the research found in general, with its limitations: Baseline clonality was found to be higher than that of age-matched healthy donors and was strongly correlated with circulating CD8+ T-cell counts. Sampling times were not matched between patients in sustained remission and patients whose disease was progressing, and lymph node repertoires were not examined. Public clonotypes were rare and either shrank or stayed stable during treatment, and the rise in clonality at ibrutinib response reflected expansion of private clonotypes. An increase in clonality was observed at ibrutinib response, with clonality remaining stable during sustained remission and falling back toward baseline at progression.

The goal of deep resolution MiSeq sequencing was a depth between 1 in 1 million and 1 in 200,000 T cells, and coverage averaged 10x per clonotype. TCR beta libraries were generated with the immunoSEQ hsTCRB Kit. On the study's bioinformatics: ImmunoSEQ Data Assistant and ImmunoSEQ Analyzer were used for data analysis, and V, D and J genes were assigned according to IMGT definitions. Clonality, which ranges from 0 to 1, was calculated by subtracting the normalized Shannon entropy of productive rearrangement frequencies from one. Only overrepresented clonotypes making up at least 0.05% of the repertoire of each patient were included in the public clonotype analysis. Repertoires from 10 to 15 age-matched healthy donors in immuneACCESS were used as clonality controls. TCRdb limited this immuneACCESS table to in-frame rearrangements with V and J called. A share of clones is missing; checked studies link under half to unresolved V genes, and the rest is unexplained. V, J and clone size are taken as reported in that table, and D and trimming were inferred from the DNA itself. The sample contains over 65,000 clones, roughly two thirds of them found a single time. Jointly, the top ten make up roughly 6% of the sample.

This clone was detected only once. Its antigen target is currently unknown. No per-base quality is available; no much larger clone lies one base away. This receptor was identified in a human donor with chronic lymphocytic leukemia. Specimen: PBMCs, collected after 12 months of ibrutinib treatment.

CDR3 protein: CASGRGGLYYGYTF. Here is the DNA: TGTGCCAGCGGGAGGGGGGGTCTTTACTATGGCTACACCTTC. Recombination linked TRBV2 to TRBJ1-2, with TRBD1 tentatively as D gene (6 bases match). From the cysteine up to the phenylalanine, the CDR3 has a length of 14 residues. Only the CDR3 portion is preserved as DNA: 42 bases, with reading frame beginning at the first base. The germline V gene encodes CDR1 SNHLY and CDR2 FYNNEI. The V end loses 8 bases and the J end loses 3 bases, and a stretch of 16 bases separates them.